A single sample is the source of the 21 T cell receptor beta chains below, sequenced in a study of brain T cells in children with intractable seizures. Some clones are missing from TCRdb's copy, which holds only in-frame ones; the method was immunoSEQ multiplex PCR. The repertoire holds fewer than 80,000 clones, with about 96% as singletons. The sample in question was peripheral blood, obtained at surgery. The receptors derive from a boy under two years old with focal cortical dysplasia and intractable seizures.

A remark on this clone: This same CDR3 is encoded by further DNA sequences in the sample. V gene TRBV27 combines with J gene TRBJ1-2; D might be TRBD1 (6 bases). Between the trimmed V and J ends, which lost 2 bases and 5 bases, there was a span of 12 bases. Germline V gives CDR1 MNHEY, CDR2 SMNVEV (reference sequence). The CDR3 runs to 14 residues. This CDR3 is CASSLGGGSYGYTF. The DNA for the CDR3 is TGTGCCAGCAGTTTAGGGGGCGGGTCTTATGGCTACACCTTC.

Of note for this clone: The same CDR3 is also encoded by other DNA sequences in this sample. V is TRBV4-2 and J is TRBJ2-3; 10 bases match TRBD2. The germline V gene encodes CDR1 LGHNA and CDR2 YNFKEQ. The CDR3 totals 16 residues. V shed 3 bases, J shed 1 base, and the junction held 4 bases outside the gene matches. CDR3 sequence reads: CASSQRLAGGTDTQYF. In DNA, the CDR3 is TGTGCCAGCAGCCAGAGGCTAGCGGGAGGCACAGATACGCAGTATTTT.

The V and J genes are TRBV4-1 and TRBJ1-5; D gene uncertain. CDR3 length: 14 residues. Germline values: CDR1 MGHRA, CDR2 YSYEKL. The V end was cut by 1 base, the J end by 3 bases, with 7 bases between. The CDR3 nucleotides are TGCGCCAGCAGCCAAGGACACTCCAATCAGCCCCAGCATTTT. Residues: CASSQGHSNQPQHF.

This chain links TRBV29-1 with TRBJ1-6; D not certain. Trimming took 5 bases from V and 4 from J, leaving 15 bases between them. This CDR3 comprises 15 residues. Germline V gene sequence: CDR1 SQVTM, CDR2 ANQGSEA. CDR3 nucleotides: TGCAGCGTTAGTAGAGATAGTATTTATAATTCACCCCTCCACTTT. Translation: CSVSRDSIYNSPLHF.

V usage is TRBV7-2 and J usage is TRBJ1-2, with TRBD1 matching over 7 bases. The germline gives CDR1 SGHTA, CDR2 FQGNSA. This CDR3 has 15 residues. Unmatched junction bases numbered 3, after V lost 2 bases and J lost 0 bases. The CDR3 region has the DNA TGTGCCAGCAGCTTAAGGACAGGTTCTAACTATGGCTACACCTTC. Protein: CASSLRTGSNYGYTF.

The chain uses TRBV6-1 and TRBJ1-2, with D unresolved. The CDR3 has 13 amino acids. Germline loops: CDR1 MNHNS, CDR2 SASEGT. Deletions cut 3 bases from V and 2 bases from J, with 7 bases between. The CDR3 DNA follows: TGTGCCAGCAGTGACCGACGGAACTATGGCTACACCTTC. Its translation: CASSDRRNYGYTF.

This sequence joins TRBV3-1 (or the pseudogene TRBV3-2) and TRBJ2-1, with 15 bases identical to TRBD2. J gave up 3 bases and V 2 bases, and 17 bases lay outside the gene matches. The CDR3 covers 22 residues. CDR1 is LGHDT and CDR2 is YNNKEL in the germline V gene (reference sequence). The CDR3 bases are TGTGCCAGCAGCCAATTCTTTGCCCCCCTAGGACTAGCGGGGGGGGTCTACAATGAGCAGTTCTTC. It specifies CASSQFFAPLGLAGGVYNEQFF.

This clone was seen just once. This chain joins TRBV30 and TRBJ2-3; D remains unclear. The CDR3 is made up of 14 amino acids. Trimming took 0 bases from V and 0 from J, leaving 7 bases between them. Germline loops: CDR1 GTSNPN, CDR2 SVGIG (reference sequence). CDR3 coding DNA: TGTGCCTGGAGTGTACAGCTGAGCACAGATACGCAGTATTTT. It specifies CAWSVQLSTDTQYF.

The J gene is TRBJ1-1, the V gene TRBV6-6, with no clear D. V was trimmed by 7 bases and J by 1 base, leaving 4 bases between them. CDR1 is MNHNY, CDR2 SVGAGI, per germline (reference sequence). The CDR3 consists of 11 residues. The CDR3 DNA reads as TGTGCCAGCATTAAGAACACTGAAGCTTTCTTT. Translated, it gives CASIKNTEAFF.

This clone was seen more than once but under ten times. The V gene is TRBV5-1, the J gene TRBJ1-1; D possibly corresponds to TRBD1 (5 bases). V was shortened by 1 base and J by 5 bases, with 9 bases between the two germline ends. Germline V lookup: CDR1 SGHRS, CDR2 YFSETQ. The CDR3 contains 13 residues. CDR3 bases: TGCGCCAGCAGCTTGCCAGGGATAACTGAAGCTTTCTTT. This translates into CASSLPGITEAFF.

The gene calls are TRBV15 and TRBJ1-1, with D unclear. The germline V gene encodes CDR1 LNHNV and CDR2 YYDKDF (reference sequence). The CDR3 has 13 residues. Trimming took off 4 bases at V and 1 base at J, with 7 bases between the two ends. CDR3: CATSKGWNTEAFF. Here the CDR3 DNA reads TGTGCCACCAGCAAAGGGTGGAACACTGAAGCTTTCTTT.

This chain joins TRBV6-5 and TRBJ1-1, with D perhaps matching TRBD1 (5 bases). The CDR3 is 14 amino acids. CDR1 and CDR2 (germline): MNHEY, SVGAGI. The V end was cut by 4 bases, the J end by 6 bases, with 15 bases between. The chain's CDR3 is CASSFARVRSEAFF. CDR3 nucleotide sequence: TGTGCCAGCAGTTTCGCCAGGGTCAGGTCTGAAGCTTTCTTT.

The genes are TRBV6-1 and TRBJ1-1, with D maybe TRBD1 (5 bases). With 6 bases removed from V and 8 bases from J, the gap between germline ends came to 16 bases. The CDR3 spans 13 residues. CDR1 and CDR2 (germline): MNHNS, SASEGT. The CDR3 protein is CASSRGTAFEAFF. The DNA of the CDR3 is TGTGCCAGCAGCCGCGGGACTGCCTTCGAAGCTTTCTTT.

The J gene is TRBJ2-1, the V gene TRBV7-6; 7 bases map to TRBD2. The CDR3 length is 16 residues. Per the germline V gene, CDR1 is SGHVS and CDR2 is FNYEAQ. The V gene end was trimmed by 3 bases and the J gene end by 7 bases; junction bases not matched to a gene: 12. The CDR3 here is CASSFGDYSWVNEQFF. For the CDR3, the DNA is TGTGCCAGCAGCTTTGGGGACTATTCATGGGTGAATGAGCAGTTCTTC.

V usage is TRBV12-3 or TRBV12-4 and J usage is TRBJ1-3; D unresolved. The CDR3 contains 11 residues. V was shortened by 6 bases and J by 4 bases, with 4 bases between the two germline ends. The CDR3 bases are TGTGCCAGCAGCCGAGGAAACACCATATATTTT. Translated, it gives CASSRGNTIYF.

The chain is built from TRBV5-1 and TRBJ2-3; 13 positions agree with TRBD2. The CDR3 sequence is 18 residues long. Looked up from germline, CDR1 is SGHRS and CDR2 is YFSETQ. The ends lost 0 bases at V and 1 base at J; junction bases unmatched: 5. Written as DNA, the CDR3 is TGCGCCAGCAGCTTGGGGACTAGCGGGGGATCGGGCACAGATACGCAGTATTTT. Encoded protein: CASSLGTSGGSGTDTQYF.

The DNA of the CDR3 is TGCGCCAGCAGGGACCGGGACTACCTTTACAATGAGCAGTTCTTC. The encoded protein is CASRDRDYLYNEQFF. This chain links TRBV4-1 with TRBJ2-1; 7 bases map to TRBD2. The CDR3 contains 15 residues. V dropped 6 bases and J dropped 4; count of bases not matched to a gene: 9. CDR1 is MGHRA and CDR2 is YSYEKL in the germline V gene.

CDR3 loop: CASSHGKVGLAGGPSTDTQYF. Written as DNA, the CDR3 is TGTGCCAGCAGCCACGGAAAAGTGGGCCTAGCGGGGGGACCGAGCACAGATACGCAGTATTTT. The chain recombines TRBV14 with TRBJ2-3; TRBD2 matches at 11 bases. Germline CDR1 is SGHDN and CDR2 is FVKESK. The CDR3 loop spans 21 amino acids. The trim removed 3 bases at V and 0 bases at J, leaving 17 bases unmatched.

This chain connects TRBV5-4 to TRBJ1-6; D is ambiguous. This CDR3 spans 14 amino acids. Trimming took off 0 bases at V and 6 bases at J, with 7 bases between the two ends. Germline CDR1 SGHNT, CDR2 YYREEE (reference sequence). CDR3 loop: CASSLAASNSPLHF. The CDR3 region has the DNA TGTGCCAGCAGCTTGGCCGCGTCTAATTCACCCCTCCACTTT.

Details on this clone: Other DNA sequences from this sample encode an identical CDR3 as well. This chain uses TRBV5-4 with TRBJ1-2; no clear D gene. Germline lookup yields CDR1 SGHNT and CDR2 YYREEE (reference sequence). The CDR3 is made up of 14 amino acids. Trimming pared 3 bases from V and 7 bases from J, leaving 16 bases between. CDR3 residues: CASSSGVGVGGYTF. The DNA of the CDR3 is TGTGCCAGCAGCTCTGGGGTCGGGGTGGGTGGCTACACCTTC.

J is TRBJ1-2 and V is TRBV3-1 (or the pseudogene TRBV3-2); D is undetermined. CDR3 size: 14 residues. The germline V and J ends were trimmed by 0 bases and 4 bases, with 9 bases remaining between them. From germline, CDR1 is LGHDT and CDR2 YNNKEL (reference sequence). Here the CDR3 reads CASSQDPGFYGYTF. The CDR3 coding sequence is TGTGCCAGCAGCCAAGATCCCGGGTTCTATGGCTACACCTTC.